Listed below are T cell receptor beta chains from one sample, sequenced in a study of T cell responses to AZD1222 COVID-19 vaccine. Measured with immunoSEQ multiplex PCR; TCRdb has only the in-frame clones, and not every one. The sample has 110,000 or so clones, 80% to 90% seen once; the top ten hold 9% to 9.5%. Sample: peripheral blood, taken on day 0 of AZD1222 vaccination. These receptors were obtained from an adult in good health. Each CDR3 is given with its conserved first and last residue. Each record gives: CDR3 DNA, CDR3 protein, V gene, D gene, J gene, clone size. A D gene is named only where the DNA matches it firmly. Clone sizes are given selectively: once, few, many, or a class where the clone is expanded.

CDR3nt: TGTGCCAGCAGCTTGTTCGGATACGAGCAGTACTTC
CDR3aa: CASSLFGYEQYF
v_gene: TRBV5-5
d_gene: -
j_gene: TRBJ2-7
abundance: -

CDR3nt: TGTGCCAGTAGAGGGGCAGGCCCCACAGATACGCAGTATTTT
CDR3aa: CASRGAGPTDTQYF
v_gene: TRBV19
d_gene: -
j_gene: TRBJ2-3
abundance: -

CDR3nt: TGTGCCACCAGCAAACAGGGGCCCTACAATGAGCAGTTCTTC
CDR3aa: CATSKQGPYNEQFF
v_gene: TRBV24-1
d_gene: TRBD1
j_gene: TRBJ2-1
abundance: -

CDR3nt: TGTGCCAGCAGCACACGACAGGGCCCCACTGAAGCTTTCTTT
CDR3aa: CASSTRQGPTEAFF
v_gene: TRBV7-8
d_gene: TRBD1
j_gene: TRBJ1-1
abundance: few

CDR3nt: TGTGCCAGTAGTATAGCAGGGGTAAGGGCCCCTGAAGCTTTCTTT
CDR3aa: CASSIAGVRAPEAFF
v_gene: TRBV19
d_gene: -
j_gene: TRBJ1-1
abundance: -

CDR3nt: TGTGCCAGTAGTATCGCGGTTGGGGCCTCTGGGGCCAACGTCCTGACTTTC
CDR3aa: CASSIAVGASGANVLTF
v_gene: TRBV19
d_gene: -
j_gene: TRBJ2-6
abundance: -

CDR3nt: TGTGCCAGCAGTGAATCGCAGGGTTCACCCCTCCACTTT
CDR3aa: CASSESQGSPLHF
v_gene: TRBV2
d_gene: -
j_gene: TRBJ1-6
abundance: -

CDR3nt: TGTGCCAGCAGCCCACCAGGTTTATATGGCTACACCTTC
CDR3aa: CASSPPGLYGYTF
v_gene: TRBV5-4
d_gene: -
j_gene: TRBJ1-2
abundance: -

CDR3nt: TGCGCCAGCAGCCAATACGACAGGCCATACAACTACAATGAGCAGTTCTTC
CDR3aa: CASSQYDRPYNYNEQFF
v_gene: TRBV4-3
d_gene: -
j_gene: TRBJ2-1
abundance: -

CDR3nt: TGTGCCAGCAGTTTTAGGGGAGCCTACGAGCAGTACTTC
CDR3aa: CASSFRGAYEQYF
v_gene: TRBV27
d_gene: -
j_gene: TRBJ2-7
abundance: -

CDR3nt: TGTGCCAGCAGCTTACCCGGGCCGGACACTGAAGCTTTCTTT
CDR3aa: CASSLPGPDTEAFF
v_gene: TRBV7-8
d_gene: -
j_gene: TRBJ1-1
abundance: few

CDR3nt: TGTGCCAGTAGTGGGACAGGGGGCACCGGGGAGCTGTTTTTT
CDR3aa: CASSGTGGTGELFF
v_gene: TRBV19
d_gene: TRBD1
j_gene: TRBJ2-2
abundance: -

CDR3nt: TGTGCCAGCAGCTTAACCCCCGGGCCGAACACTGAAGCTTTCTTT
CDR3aa: CASSLTPGPNTEAFF
v_gene: TRBV7-3
d_gene: -
j_gene: TRBJ1-1
abundance: few

CDR3nt: TGCGCCAGCAGCTTGGTGGGTCCGGCAATTAACACTGAAGCTTTCTTT
CDR3aa: CASSLVGPAINTEAFF
v_gene: TRBV5-1
d_gene: -
j_gene: TRBJ1-1
abundance: -

CDR3nt: TGTGCCAGCAGCCTCCGGGGGGGCCGGAATTCACCCCTCCACTTT
CDR3aa: CASSLRGGRNSPLHF
v_gene: TRBV3-1/TRBV3-2
d_gene: -
j_gene: TRBJ1-6
abundance: few

CDR3nt: TGTGCCAGCACGGGTCAGGAGCGGGAGGAGCAGTACTTC
CDR3aa: CASTGQEREEQYF
v_gene: TRBV7-2
d_gene: TRBD2
j_gene: TRBJ2-7
abundance: -

CDR3nt: TGTGCCAGCAGCATACTGGCCGGACAGGCGTTTGAAGCTTTCTTT
CDR3aa: CASSILAGQAFEAFF
v_gene: TRBV5-5
d_gene: TRBD1
j_gene: TRBJ1-1
abundance: -

CDR3nt: TGTGCCAGCAGTTTATCTCAGCCCCAGCATTTT
CDR3aa: CASSLSQPQHF
v_gene: TRBV28
d_gene: -
j_gene: TRBJ1-5
abundance: -

CDR3nt: TGTGCCAGCAGCCACGACCCCGGGAGAGCGCCGGGGCAGTTCTTC
CDR3aa: CASSHDPGRAPGQFF
v_gene: TRBV7-2
d_gene: -
j_gene: TRBJ2-1
abundance: -

CDR3nt: TGTGCCAGCAGCTTACAGCCCCTAACCTACGAGCAGTACTTC
CDR3aa: CASSLQPLTYEQYF
v_gene: TRBV9
d_gene: -
j_gene: TRBJ2-7
abundance: -

CDR3nt: TGTGCCAGCTCAGCAGGACAGGGAGATTCACCCCTCCACTTT
CDR3aa: CASSAGQGDSPLHF
v_gene: TRBV18
d_gene: TRBD1
j_gene: TRBJ1-6
abundance: -

CDR3nt: TGTGCCAGCAGTTCCCTAGCGGGTAGCTCCTACGAGCAGTACTTC
CDR3aa: CASSSLAGSSYEQYF
v_gene: TRBV6-5
d_gene: TRBD2
j_gene: TRBJ2-7
abundance: -

CDR3nt: TGTGCCAGCAGCCTCGGGATTGAAGAGACCCAGTACTTC
CDR3aa: CASSLGIEETQYF
v_gene: TRBV7-2
d_gene: -
j_gene: TRBJ2-5
abundance: -

CDR3nt: TGTGCCAGTAGTATACAGGGCCCCGGAAACACCATATATTTT
CDR3aa: CASSIQGPGNTIYF
v_gene: TRBV19
d_gene: -
j_gene: TRBJ1-3
abundance: -

CDR3nt: TGTGCCAGCTCACCACCAATGCGCGCTAGCGGGACCTTCAATGAGCAGTTCTTC
CDR3aa: CASSPPMRASGTFNEQFF
v_gene: TRBV18
d_gene: TRBD2
j_gene: TRBJ2-1
abundance: -

CDR3nt: TGTGCCTGGGGCCGGGGATTAATCCCCGGAAACACCATATATTTT
CDR3aa: CAWGRGLIPGNTIYF
v_gene: TRBV30
d_gene: -
j_gene: TRBJ1-3
abundance: -

CDR3nt: TGTGCCAGCAGTTGGGGACAGGGGCCCACTGAAGCTTTCTTT
CDR3aa: CASSWGQGPTEAFF
v_gene: TRBV27
d_gene: TRBD1
j_gene: TRBJ1-1
abundance: -

CDR3nt: TGTGCCAGCAGCATACGAGGATTTCAAGAGACCCAGTACTTC
CDR3aa: CASSIRGFQETQYF
v_gene: TRBV14
d_gene: -
j_gene: TRBJ2-5
abundance: few

CDR3nt: TGTGCCACTGGACAGGTTTCAACTAATGAAAAACTGTTTTTT
CDR3aa: CATGQVSTNEKLFF
v_gene: TRBV19
d_gene: TRBD1
j_gene: TRBJ1-4
abundance: -

CDR3nt: TGTGCCAGCTCATTTTCCCAGGGGAACACTGAAGCTTTCTTT
CDR3aa: CASSFSQGNTEAFF
v_gene: TRBV18
d_gene: -
j_gene: TRBJ1-1
abundance: -

CDR3nt: TGTGCCAGCAGGAGGGGACAGGGGAGAGTCACTGAAGCTTTCTTT
CDR3aa: CASRRGQGRVTEAFF
v_gene: TRBV6-5
d_gene: TRBD1
j_gene: TRBJ1-1
abundance: -

CDR3nt: TGTGCCAGCAGTTTAGGGGCGGTAGGTTGGATGAACACTGAAGCTTTCTTT
CDR3aa: CASSLGAVGWMNTEAFF
v_gene: TRBV28
d_gene: -
j_gene: TRBJ1-1
abundance: -

CDR3nt: TGCGCCAGCAGCTTGACGGGAGTGCGGAATGAGCAGTTCTTC
CDR3aa: CASSLTGVRNEQFF
v_gene: TRBV5-1
d_gene: -
j_gene: TRBJ2-1
abundance: -

CDR3nt: TGCGCCAGCAGCTGGGACGGAACTAACTATGGCTACACCTTC
CDR3aa: CASSWDGTNYGYTF
v_gene: TRBV5-1
d_gene: -
j_gene: TRBJ1-2
abundance: -

CDR3nt: TGTGCCAGCAGGACACTAGCGGGAGACTCCCACGAGCAGTACTTC
CDR3aa: CASRTLAGDSHEQYF
v_gene: TRBV6-5
d_gene: TRBD2
j_gene: TRBJ2-7
abundance: -

CDR3nt: TGTGCCAGCAGTGACCCACCCTACTCCTATGGCTACACCTTC
CDR3aa: CASSDPPYSYGYTF
v_gene: TRBV2
d_gene: -
j_gene: TRBJ1-2
abundance: -

CDR3nt: TGTGCCAGTAGTACGACCGGGACAGCTTTTAACTATGGCTACACCTTC
CDR3aa: CASSTTGTAFNYGYTF
v_gene: TRBV19
d_gene: TRBD1
j_gene: TRBJ1-2
abundance: -

CDR3nt: TGTGCTAGCGGGAGGAGGGGCGGTATATCCTACAATGAGCAGTTCTTC
CDR3aa: CASGRRGGISYNEQFF
v_gene: TRBV12-5
d_gene: TRBD2
j_gene: TRBJ2-1
abundance: once

CDR3nt: TGTGCCAGCAGCTTTGGCAATGGTGAGCAGTTCTTC
CDR3aa: CASSFGNGEQFF
v_gene: TRBV7-9
d_gene: -
j_gene: TRBJ2-1
abundance: -

CDR3nt: TGTGCCAGCAGCTTAACTGGGGAGCTGTTTTTT
CDR3aa: CASSLTGELFF
v_gene: TRBV7-3
d_gene: -
j_gene: TRBJ2-2
abundance: -

CDR3nt: TGTGCCAGCAGCTTAGGGACACTGAGCTCCTACGAGCAGTACTTC
CDR3aa: CASSLGTLSSYEQYF
v_gene: TRBV7-8
d_gene: -
j_gene: TRBJ2-7
abundance: -

CDR3nt: TGTGCCAGCAGTGAGAGGGAGAACACTGAAGCTTTCTTT
CDR3aa: CASSERENTEAFF
v_gene: TRBV6-4
d_gene: -
j_gene: TRBJ1-1
abundance: -